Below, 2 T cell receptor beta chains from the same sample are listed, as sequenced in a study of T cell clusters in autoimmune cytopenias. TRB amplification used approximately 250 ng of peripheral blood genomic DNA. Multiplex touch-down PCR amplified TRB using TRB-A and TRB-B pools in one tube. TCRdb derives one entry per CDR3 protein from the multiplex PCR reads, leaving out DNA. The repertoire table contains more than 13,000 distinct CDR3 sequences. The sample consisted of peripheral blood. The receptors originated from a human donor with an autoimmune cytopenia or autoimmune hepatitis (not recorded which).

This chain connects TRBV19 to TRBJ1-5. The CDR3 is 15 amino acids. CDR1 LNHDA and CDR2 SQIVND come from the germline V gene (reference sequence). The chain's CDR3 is CASSRVRTYNQPQHF.

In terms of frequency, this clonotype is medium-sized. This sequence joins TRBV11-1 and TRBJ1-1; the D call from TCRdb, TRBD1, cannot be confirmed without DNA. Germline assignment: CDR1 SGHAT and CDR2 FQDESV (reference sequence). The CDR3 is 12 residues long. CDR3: CASSLRGTEAFF.